This section outlines one T cell receptor beta chain sequence together with its context. The repertoire was sequenced with immunoSEQ multiplex PCR; TCRdb's copy has only in-frame clones and lacks some. The sample yields some 67,000 clones, roughly nine tenths seen once. This record belongs to a study of T cell changes during pregnancy in multiple sclerosis. Germline trimming cut 3 bases from V and 4 bases from J; bases unmatched to any gene: 9. Germline CDR1 SGHDT, CDR2 YYEEEE. There are 16 residues in the CDR3. This TCR was recovered from a female donor with multiple sclerosis, enrolled in a pregnancy study. The rearrangement links TRBV5-6 to TRBJ1-2; 10 bases are a match to TRBD1. The sequencing used peripheral blood, collected after pregnancy. Here the CDR3 reads CASSSARGQGIYGYTF. The CDR3 bases are TGTGCCAGCAGCTCAGCCAGGGGACAGGGGATCTATGGCTACACCTTC.